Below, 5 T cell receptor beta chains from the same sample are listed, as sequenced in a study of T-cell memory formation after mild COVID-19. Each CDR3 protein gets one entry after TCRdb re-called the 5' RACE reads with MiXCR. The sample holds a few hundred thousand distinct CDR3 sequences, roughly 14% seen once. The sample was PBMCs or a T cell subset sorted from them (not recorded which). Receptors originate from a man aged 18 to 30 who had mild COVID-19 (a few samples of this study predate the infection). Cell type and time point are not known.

This CDR3 reads CASSVFPRTGSLGANTEAFF. Here the CDR3 DNA reads TGTGCCAGCAGCGTATTTCCTCGGACAGGGTCATTAGGGGCGAACACTGAAGCTTTCTTT. V gene TRBV9 combines with J gene TRBJ1-1; 8 bases are a match to TRBD1. This CDR3 comprises 20 residues. V was clipped by 1 base and J by 1 base; unmatched bases: 18. The germline CDR1 and CDR2 sequences are SGDLS and YYNGEE.

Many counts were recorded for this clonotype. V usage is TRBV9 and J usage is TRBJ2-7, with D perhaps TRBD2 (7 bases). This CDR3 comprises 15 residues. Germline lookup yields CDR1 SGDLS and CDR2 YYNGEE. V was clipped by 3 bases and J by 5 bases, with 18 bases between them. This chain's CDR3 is CASSAGEGVTNEQYF. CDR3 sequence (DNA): TGTGCCAGCAGCGCCGGGGAGGGGGTAACGAACGAGCAGTACTTC.

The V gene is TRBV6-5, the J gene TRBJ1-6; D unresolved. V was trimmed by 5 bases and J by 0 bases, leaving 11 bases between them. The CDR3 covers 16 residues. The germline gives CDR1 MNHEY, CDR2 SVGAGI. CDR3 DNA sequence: TGTGCCAGCAGTGAAGTTTTGAGCTCCTATAATTCACCCCTCCACTTT. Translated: CASSEVLSSYNSPLHF.

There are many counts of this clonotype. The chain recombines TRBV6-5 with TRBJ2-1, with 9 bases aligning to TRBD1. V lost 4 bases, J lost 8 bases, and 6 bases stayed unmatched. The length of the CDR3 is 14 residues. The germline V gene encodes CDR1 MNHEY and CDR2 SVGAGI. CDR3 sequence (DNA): TGTGCCAGCAGTTCATCGGACAGGGGCCATGAGCAGTTCTTC. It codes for CASSSSDRGHEQFF.

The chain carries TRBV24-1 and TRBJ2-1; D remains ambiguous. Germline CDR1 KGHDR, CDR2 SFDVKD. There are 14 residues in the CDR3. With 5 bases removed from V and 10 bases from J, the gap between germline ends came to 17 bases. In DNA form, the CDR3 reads TGTGCCACCAGTGTCGACGACTCCCTGGGGGAGCAGTTCTTC. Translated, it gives CATSVDDSLGEQFF.